This T cell receptor beta chain was profiled in a study of blood T cell repertoires in COVID-19. Study-level information: The analysed material was cDNA or gDNA that came from T cells, B-cell-depleted T cells, or PBMCs.

The V gene's germline CDR1 is LNHNV and CDR2 YYDKDF (reference sequence). V dropped 0 bases and J dropped 0 bases, with 16 bases sitting between them. The length of the CDR3 is 18 residues. Sequenced by immunoSEQ multiplex PCR; TCRdb stores in-frame clones only, minus some. The table records more than 200,000 clones, roughly four fifths of them present only once. The sample taken for sequencing was peripheral blood. The clonotype was recovered from a woman at least 80 years old with COVID-19, enrolled during active disease. This chain links TRBV15 with TRBJ2-3; a weak D match, TRBD2 (5 bases). The CDR3 DNA is TGTGCCACCAGCAGAGATAGCCAAGGAGGCCCTAGCACAGATACGCAGTATTTT. Translating it yields CATSRDSQGGPSTDTQYF.